This T cell receptor beta chain derives from a study of T cell responses to AZD1222 COVID-19 vaccine. Sequencing used immunoSEQ multiplex PCR; TCRdb keeps in-frame clones, though not all of them. The sample has more than 60,000 clones, approximately 80% seen once. Germline V lookup: CDR1 SGHKS, CDR2 YYEKEE (reference sequence). J was trimmed by 4 bases and V by 3 bases; bases with no gene match: 6. The CDR3 loop spans 16 amino acids. This specimen consisted of peripheral blood, obtained on day 0 of AZD1222 vaccination. The chain combines TRBV5-5 with TRBJ1-6, with TRBD1 matching 8 bases. The clonotype originates from an adult in good health. This CDR3 reads CASSSGTGGYNSPLHF. DNA of the CDR3: TGTGCCAGCAGCTCAGGGACAGGCGGATATAATTCACCCCTCCACTTT.